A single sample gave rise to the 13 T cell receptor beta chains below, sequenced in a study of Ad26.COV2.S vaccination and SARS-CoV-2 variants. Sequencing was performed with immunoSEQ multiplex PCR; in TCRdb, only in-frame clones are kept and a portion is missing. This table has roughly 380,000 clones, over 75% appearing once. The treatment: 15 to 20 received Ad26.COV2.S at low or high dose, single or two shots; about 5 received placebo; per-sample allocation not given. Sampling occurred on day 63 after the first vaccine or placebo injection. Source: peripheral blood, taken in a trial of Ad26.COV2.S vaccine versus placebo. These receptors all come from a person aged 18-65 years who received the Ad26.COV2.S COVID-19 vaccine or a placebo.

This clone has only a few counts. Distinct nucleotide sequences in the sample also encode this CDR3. The DNA for the CDR3 is TGTGCCAGTAGTATTTCAGCCGCCAATCAGCCCCAGCATTTT. Translated: CASSISAANQPQHF. This chain uses TRBV19 with TRBJ1-5; D is uncertain. CDR1 is LNHDA, CDR2 SQIVND, per germline (reference sequence). V was trimmed by 3 bases and J by 3 bases, leaving 9 bases between them. This CDR3 has 14 residues.

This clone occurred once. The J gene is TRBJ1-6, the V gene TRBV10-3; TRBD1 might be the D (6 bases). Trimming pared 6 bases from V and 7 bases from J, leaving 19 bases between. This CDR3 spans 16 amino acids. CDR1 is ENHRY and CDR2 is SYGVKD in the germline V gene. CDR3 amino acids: CAISPVGAVGNSPLHF. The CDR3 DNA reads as TGTGCCATCAGCCCCGTGGGGGCAGTGGGGAATTCACCCCTCCACTTT.

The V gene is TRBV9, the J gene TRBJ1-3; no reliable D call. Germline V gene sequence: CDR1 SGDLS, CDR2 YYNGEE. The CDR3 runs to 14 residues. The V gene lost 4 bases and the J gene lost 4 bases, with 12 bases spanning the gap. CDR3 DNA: TGTGCCAGCAGCCCGATTACCCAGGGAAACACCATATATTTT. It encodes CASSPITQGNTIYF.

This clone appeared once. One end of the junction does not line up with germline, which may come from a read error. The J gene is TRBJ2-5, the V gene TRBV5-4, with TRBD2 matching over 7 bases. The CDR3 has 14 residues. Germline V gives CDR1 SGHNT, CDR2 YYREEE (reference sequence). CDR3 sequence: CASSLGGVQETQYF. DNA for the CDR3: TGTGCCAGCAGTTTGGGGGGGGTCCAAGAGACCCAGTACTTC.

The CDR3 reads CASSDSGRGGYTF. DNA of the CDR3: TGTGCCAGCAGTGACTCTGGCAGGGGTGGCTACACCTTC. The V call is TRBV6-4, the J call TRBJ1-2; possibly TRBD1 for D (6 bases). Germline-derived CDR1 and CDR2 are MRHNA and SNTAGT. The germline V and J ends were trimmed by 0 bases and 7 bases, with 9 bases remaining between them. The CDR3 is 13 residues long.

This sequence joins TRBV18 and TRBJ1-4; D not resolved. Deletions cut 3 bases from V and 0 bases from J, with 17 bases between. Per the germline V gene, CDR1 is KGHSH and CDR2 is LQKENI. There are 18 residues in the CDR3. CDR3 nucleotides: TGTGCCAGCTCACCTGTACGCGCGGAGGAAACAACTAATGAAAAACTGTTTTTT. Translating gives CASSPVRAEETTNEKLFF.

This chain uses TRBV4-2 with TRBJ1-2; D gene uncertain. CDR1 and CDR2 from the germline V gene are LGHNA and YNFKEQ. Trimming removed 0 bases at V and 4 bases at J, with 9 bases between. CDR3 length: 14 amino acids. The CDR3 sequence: CASSQETKFYGYTF. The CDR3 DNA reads TGTGCCAGCAGCCAAGAAACGAAATTCTATGGCTACACCTTC.

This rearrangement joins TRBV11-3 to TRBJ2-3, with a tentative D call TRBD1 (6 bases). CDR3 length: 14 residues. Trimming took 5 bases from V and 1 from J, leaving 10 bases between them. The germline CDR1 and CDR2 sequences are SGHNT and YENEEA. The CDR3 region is CASSPRQGTDTQYF. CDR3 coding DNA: TGTGCCAGCAGCCCCCGACAGGGCACAGATACGCAGTATTTT.

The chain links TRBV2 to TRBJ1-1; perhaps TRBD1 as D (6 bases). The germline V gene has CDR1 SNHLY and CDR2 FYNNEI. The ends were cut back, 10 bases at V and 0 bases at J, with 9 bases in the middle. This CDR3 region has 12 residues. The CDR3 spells CATTGMNTEAFF. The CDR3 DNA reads TGTGCCACTACAGGGATGAACACTGAAGCTTTCTTT.

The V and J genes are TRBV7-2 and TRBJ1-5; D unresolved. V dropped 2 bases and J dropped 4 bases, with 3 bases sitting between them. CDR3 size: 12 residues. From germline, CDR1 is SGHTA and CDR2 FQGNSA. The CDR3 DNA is TGTGCCAGCAGCTTAAAGAATCAGCCCCAGCATTTT. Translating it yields CASSLKNQPQHF.

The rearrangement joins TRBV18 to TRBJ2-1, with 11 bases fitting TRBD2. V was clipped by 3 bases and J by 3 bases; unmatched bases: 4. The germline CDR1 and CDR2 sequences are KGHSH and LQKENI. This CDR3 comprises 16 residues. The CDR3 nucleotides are TGTGCCAGCTCACCCCCCGGGACTAGCGGCTACAATGAGCAGTTCTTC. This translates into CASSPPGTSGYNEQFF.

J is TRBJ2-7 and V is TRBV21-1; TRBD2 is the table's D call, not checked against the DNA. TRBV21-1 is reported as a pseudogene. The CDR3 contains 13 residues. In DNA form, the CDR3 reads TGTGCCAGCAGCAAAGGCGGGGACCACGAGCAGTACTTC. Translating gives CASSKGGDHEQYF.

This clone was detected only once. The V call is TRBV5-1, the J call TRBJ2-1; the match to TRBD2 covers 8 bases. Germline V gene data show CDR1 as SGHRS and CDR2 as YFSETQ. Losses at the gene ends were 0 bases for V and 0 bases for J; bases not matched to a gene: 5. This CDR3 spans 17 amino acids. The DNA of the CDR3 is TGCGCCAGCAGCTTGGGACTAGCGATTAGCTCCTACAATGAGCAGTTCTTC. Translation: CASSLGLAISSYNEQFF.